This TCR beta chain came from a study of cytomegalovirus exposure and HLA in healthy donors. Overall study context: Tens of millions of unique TCRs from HLA-typed donors were held in an early release of data. Findings and caveats of the study: The authors later linked a missense DCLRE1C variant to TCR beta V- and J-gene trimming.

In its sample, this clone was seen once. What it binds is not known. With 60 Vbeta and 13 Jbeta primers, the PCR was carried out. Using immunoSEQ multiplex PCR, the repertoire was profiled, and TCRdb retains in-frame clones only, with some absent. This sample has some 160,000 clones, with approximately 80% found just once. This CDR3 comprises 14 residues. CDR1 is SGHAT, CDR2 FQNNGV, per germline. V shed 6 bases and J shed 4 bases, with 14 bases lying between them. The sequencing sample was made of PBMCs. The clonotype originates from a woman aged 25 to 39 in good health and CMV-seronegative. The chain combines TRBV11-2 with TRBJ2-3, with D possibly TRBD1 on 5 matching bases. The CDR3 protein is CASRLWQGSDTQYF. The CDR3 DNA is TGTGCCAGCAGATTGTGGCAGGGATCAGATACGCAGTATTTT.